This TCR beta chain was recovered during a study of cytomegalovirus exposure and HLA in healthy donors. Data came from immunoSEQ multiplex PCR; TCRdb stores just in-frame clones and leaves some out. This sample has approximately 65,000 clones; over 95% occur once, and the top ten carry 4.5%. Donors came from a validation cohort of approximately 110 subjects, distinct from the first 666-subject cohort. V dropped 0 bases and J dropped 6 bases, with 13 bases sitting between them. The CDR3 has 15 amino acids. Germline V lookup: CDR1 KGHSH, CDR2 LQKENI. This clonotype was sampled from a woman younger than 35 in good health and CMV-seropositive. This rearrangement joins TRBV18 to TRBJ2-3; weak D call: TRBD2 (6 bases). Sequencing was done on a sample of PBMCs. DNA of the CDR3: TGTGCCAGCTCACCACCTACGGCGCGGGGTGATACGCAGTATTTT. Residues: CASSPPTARGDTQYF.